This T cell receptor (beta chain) comes out of a study of blood T cell repertoires in COVID-19. Whole-study context: Donors in the United States, Italy and Spain gave samples during acute or convalescent COVID-19.

Study processing details: Amplification of reference gene primers provided the estimated nucleated cell counts. The table came from immunoSEQ multiplex PCR; TCRdb's copy has only in-frame clones and leaves some out. Clonal size and the V and J genes are those of that table, whereas D and trimming came from the DNA. Here the sample spans 170,000 or so clones, approximately 86% being singletons. The CDR3 is made up of 13 amino acids. The V end was cut by 3 bases, the J end by 7 bases, with 12 bases between. Germline V CDR1 and CDR2: MDHEN, SYDVKM. Sequences were obtained from peripheral blood. The clonotype was recovered from a man between 40 and 49 years old with active or convalescent COVID-19. This chain uses TRBV28 with TRBJ1-2, with D maybe TRBD1 (6 bases). CDR3 DNA sequence: TGTGCCAGCAGTTTGCCACAGGGTGCTGGCTACACCTTC. The encoded protein is CASSLPQGAGYTF.